These 32 T cell receptor beta chains were sequenced from one sample in a study of CD8+ T cells in alopecia areata. RNA was isolated and reverse transcribed to cDNA, the sequencing template. The assay was immunoSEQ multiplex PCR, and TCRdb's table has in-frame clones only and misses some. Among fewer than 150,000 clones listed, 58% were seen once. Material: CD4+ T cells sorted from blood, obtained at week 0. The receptors originated from a human donor with alopecia areata.

This clone has just one count. The chain's CDR3 is CASSYSGTRETQYF. The DNA of the CDR3 is TGTGCCAGCAGTTACTCTGGGACAAGAGAGACCCAGTACTTC. The chain carries TRBV6-5 and TRBJ2-5; D is possibly TRBD1 (6 bases). Trimming took off 0 bases at V and 4 bases at J, with 9 bases between the two ends. The CDR3 is 14 residues long. Germline V gives CDR1 MNHEY, CDR2 SVGAGI.

The table lists this clone with a count of one. The chain carries TRBV2 and TRBJ1-1; a weak D match, TRBD1 (5 bases). CDR1 SNHLY and CDR2 FYNNEI come from the germline V gene. The CDR3 is 16 residues long. V was trimmed by 3 bases and J by 5 bases, leaving 19 bases between them. CDR3 DNA: TGTGCCAGCAGTGAGTTGACAGTCAGGTTCGCGACTGAAGCTTTCTTT. Encoded protein: CASSELTVRFATEAFF. Based on the CDR3 plus reference TRBV2 and TRBJ1-1, the full variable domain is EPEVTQTPSHQVTQMGQEVILRCVPISNHLYFYWYRQILGQKVEFLVSFYNNEISEKSEIFDDQFSVERPDGSNFTLKIRSTKLEDSAMYFCASSELTVRFATEAFFGQGTRLTVV.

J is TRBJ2-7 and V is TRBV5-1; D might be TRBD2 (6 bases). V gave up 5 bases and J gave up 4 bases, with 13 bases separating them. The CDR3 is 13 amino acids. Germline assignment: CDR1 SGHRS and CDR2 YFSETQ. CDR3 sequence (DNA): TGCGCCAGCAGAGCTGGGGCGGGATACGAGCAGTACTTC. Amino acid sequence: CASRAGAGYEQYF.

This clone was recorded a few times. This rearrangement joins TRBV7-3 to TRBJ2-7; 11 bases map to TRBD2. Per germline, CDR1 SGHTA and CDR2 FQGTGA. The CDR3 is 16 residues long. Germline trimming cut 3 bases from V and 0 bases from J; bases unmatched to any gene: 4. CDR3 loop: CASSFTGTSGSYEQYF. The CDR3 DNA sequence: TGTGCCAGCAGCTTCACCGGGACTAGCGGCTCCTACGAGCAGTACTTC.

The chain joins TRBV5-6 to TRBJ1-5; D might be TRBD1 (6 bases). The V end was cut by 2 bases, the J end by 2 bases, with 14 bases between. This CDR3 contains 16 residues. Germline CDR1 reads SGHDT; CDR2 reads YYEEEE. The CDR3 DNA reads TGTGCCAGCAGCTTATTCAGGGGAGGTGGCAATCAGCCCCAGCATTTT. As protein: CASSLFRGGGNQPQHF.

The rearrangement joins TRBV7-2 to TRBJ1-5, with TRBD1 matching 9 bases. The CDR3 has 15 residues. Germline V gives CDR1 SGHTA, CDR2 FQGNSA. The J segment lost 0 bases and the V segment lost 4 bases, leaving 1 base of the junction unmatched. CDR3 bases: TGTGCCAGCAGCTCGGGACAGGGTAGCAATCAGCCCCAGCATTTT. Amino acids: CASSSGQGSNQPQHF.

The gene calls are TRBV28 and TRBJ1-5; D call uncertain. The CDR3 runs 14 residues. V lost 4 bases, J lost 2 bases, and 9 bases lay in between. CDR1 is MDHEN, CDR2 SYDVKM, per germline. CDR3 sequence: CASSSRQGNQPQHF. In DNA, the CDR3 is TGTGCCAGCAGTTCACGGCAGGGCAATCAGCCCCAGCATTTT.

The rearrangement links TRBV10-3 to TRBJ1-1, with 10 bases matching TRBD1. Germline loops: CDR1 ENHRY, CDR2 SYGVKD. The V segment lost 6 bases and the J segment 8 bases; nucleotides outside the gene matches: 12. This CDR3 comprises 15 residues. The CDR3: CAISPGQGIKLEAFF. The CDR3, as DNA: TGTGCCATCAGCCCGGGACAGGGGATTAAATTGGAAGCTTTCTTT.

This chain joins TRBV4-3 and TRBJ2-1; possible D gene TRBD2, 5 bases. CDR1 LGHNA and CDR2 YSLEER come from the germline V gene. V gave up 0 bases and J gave up 16 bases, with 13 bases separating them. The CDR3 is 12 residues long. In DNA, the CDR3 is TGCGCCAGCAGCCAAGAACTAGTTTTGCCATTCTTC. Protein product: CASSQELVLPFF.

For this clone: The sample contains more than one DNA sequence encoding this CDR3. The chain joins TRBV18 to TRBJ2-5; D is uncertain. The CDR3 is made up of 11 amino acids. The germline V gene encodes CDR1 KGHSH and CDR2 LQKENI. Between the trimmed V and J ends, which lost 3 bases and 5 bases, there was a span of 4 bases. The CDR3 DNA is TGTGCCAGCTCACCCGGCGAGACCCAGTACTTC. Residues: CASSPGETQYF.

The V and J genes are TRBV9 and TRBJ1-1, with 9 bases matching TRBD1. CDR1 and CDR2 (germline): SGDLS, YYNGEE. Germline trimming cut 4 bases from V and 1 base from J; bases unmatched to any gene: 5. This CDR3 contains 15 residues. CDR3 in amino acids: CASSPGQGTNTEAFF. Here the CDR3 DNA reads TGTGCCAGCAGCCCGGGACAGGGAACGAACACTGAAGCTTTCTTT.

This clone was counted ten times or more. The rearrangement joins TRBV10-3 to TRBJ2-6; D may correspond to TRBD1 or TRBD2 (5 bases each). This CDR3 has 15 residues. Germline lookup yields CDR1 ENHRY and CDR2 SYGVKD. V lost 2 bases and J 0 bases, leaving 5 bases between the germline ends. CDR3 protein: CAISEGGSGANVLTF. The CDR3 DNA is TGTGCCATCAGTGAGGGGGGCTCTGGGGCCAACGTCCTGACTTTC.

J is TRBJ1-1 and V is TRBV30; D is ambiguous. Trimming removed 0 bases at V and 2 bases at J, with 7 bases between. The CDR3 contains 13 residues. Germline-derived CDR1 and CDR2 are GTSNPN and SVGIG (reference sequence). This CDR3 is CAWSVSANTEAFF. The CDR3 DNA follows: TGTGCCTGGAGTGTCAGTGCAAACACTGAAGCTTTCTTT.

This clone was detected only a few times. This rearrangement joins TRBV2 to TRBJ2-1; 11 nucleotides align to TRBD1. The CDR3 loop spans 14 amino acids. V was clipped by 6 bases and J by 4 bases; unmatched bases: 2. CDR1 is SNHLY and CDR2 is FYNNEI in the germline V gene. In nucleotides, the CDR3 is TGTGCCAGCAGCTGGGACAGGGGGTACAATGAGCAGTTCTTC. Translating gives CASSWDRGYNEQFF.

This clone was seen only a few times. The chain combines TRBV7-3 with TRBJ1-1; D is uncertain. The CDR3 is 13 residues long. The germline V gene encodes CDR1 SGHTA and CDR2 FQGTGA. V gave up 1 base and J gave up 5 bases, with 8 bases separating them. The CDR3 region is CASSLNVGTEAFF. CDR3 bases: TGTGCCAGCAGCTTAAACGTAGGGACTGAAGCTTTCTTT.

This sequence joins TRBV30 and TRBJ2-1; D gene unclear. Germline assignment: CDR1 GTSNPN and CDR2 SVGIG (reference sequence). V was cut by 0 bases and J by 0 bases, with 12 bases left in between. The CDR3 totals 16 residues. CDR3 region: CAWSVRGRGSYNEQFF. The CDR3 coding sequence is TGTGCCTGGAGTGTACGAGGACGAGGCTCCTACAATGAGCAGTTCTTC.

This clone was found once. V and J are TRBV6-6 and TRBJ2-1; D is undetermined. CDR3 length equals 11 residues. Germline-derived CDR1 and CDR2 are MNHNY and SVGAGI (reference sequence). Trimming removed 1 base from V and 8 bases from J, with 3 bases in between. CDR3 loop: CASSYWDEQFF. CDR3 nucleotides: TGTGCCAGCAGTTACTGGGATGAGCAGTTCTTC.

This clone was detected a few times. This rearrangement joins TRBV28 to TRBJ2-7; D remains unclear. CDR1 is MDHEN, CDR2 SYDVKM, per germline. The germline V and J ends were trimmed by 3 bases and 5 bases, with 14 bases remaining between them. There are 14 residues in the CDR3. The CDR3 is CASSLSRVVDEQYF. The CDR3 nucleotides are TGTGCCAGCAGTTTGTCAAGGGTAGTCGACGAGCAGTACTTC.

This clone was recorded many times. This chain links TRBV19 with TRBJ2-2; 7 nucleotides line up with TRBD1. From germline, CDR1 is LNHDA and CDR2 SQIVND (reference sequence). V lost 8 bases to trimming and J lost 0 bases; unmatched junction nucleotides: 6. There are 15 residues in the CDR3. This CDR3 is CASPLDRANTGELFF. For the CDR3, the DNA is TGTGCCAGTCCCCTCGACAGGGCGAACACCGGGGAGCTGTTTTTT.

V is TRBV5-1 and J is TRBJ1-2; D not certain. This CDR3 comprises 13 residues. V shed 4 bases and J shed 12 bases, with 19 bases lying between them. CDR1 is SGHRS, CDR2 YFSETQ, per germline. The CDR3 DNA reads TGCGCCAGCAGCGATCGATCCCCCTATGAGAACACCTTC. Protein sequence: CASSDRSPYENTF.

This clone occurred a few times. The gene calls are TRBV2 and TRBJ2-3; 7 bases map to TRBD1. V gave up 10 bases and J gave up 9 bases; unmatched junction bases: 10. This CDR3 is built from 12 residues. The V gene's germline CDR1 is SNHLY and CDR2 FYNNEI. CDR3 coding DNA: TGTGCCATCAGCCAAGACAGGGAAACGCAGTATTTT. Residues: CAISQDRETQYF.

The V gene is TRBV21-1, the J gene TRBJ2-7. TRBV21-1 is a pseudogene locus. The CDR3 is 13 amino acids. CDR3 residues: CASSLKKGYEQYF. The DNA of the CDR3 is TGTGCCAGCAGCCTAAAAAAAGGTTACGAGCAGTACTTC.

The chain is built from TRBV6-5 and TRBJ2-7; D is possibly TRBD1 or TRBD2 (5 bases each). Between the trimmed V and J ends, which lost 7 bases and 2 bases, there was a span of 15 bases. Germline V gene lookup returns CDR1 MNHEY and CDR2 SVGAGI. The CDR3 contains 14 residues. CDR3 loop: CASKRSGHAYEQYF. CDR3 coding DNA: TGTGCCAGCAAAAGGTCGGGGCATGCCTACGAGCAGTACTTC.

Turning to this clone: The junction does not match germline at one end; this may be a read error. Other DNA sequences in the same sample also yield this CDR3. The chain uses TRBV18 and TRBJ2-3; 8 bases are a match to TRBD2. Germline CDR1 KGHSH, CDR2 LQKENI. The CDR3 is 17 residues long. The CDR3 protein is CASSLLQLAEFTDTQYF. The CDR3 nucleotides are TGTGCCAGCTCACTTCTCCAACTAGCGGAGTTCACAGATACGCAGTATTTC.

The chain links TRBV11-1 to TRBJ2-5; the D gene is possibly TRBD2 (7 bases). The CDR3 spans 17 residues. Germline V gene data show CDR1 as SGHAT and CDR2 as FQDESV (reference sequence). V lost 2 bases and J 4 bases, leaving 20 bases between the germline ends. CDR3 bases: TGTGCCAGCAGCTTATATTTGGCGGGGGCACCACGAGAGACCCAGTACTTC. Its translation: CASSLYLAGAPRETQYF.

The V and J genes are TRBV4-1 and TRBJ2-7; 10 bases agree with TRBD1. The length of the CDR3 is 13 residues. Per the germline V gene, CDR1 is MGHRA and CDR2 is YSYEKL. V lost 4 bases to trimming and J lost 4 bases; unmatched junction nucleotides: 1. CDR3 amino acids: CASSRDRGYEQYF. The CDR3, as DNA: TGCGCCAGCAGCCGGGACAGGGGATACGAGCAGTACTTC.

The rearrangement uses TRBV30 and TRBJ1-5; D is possibly TRBD1 (5 bases). The CDR3 loop spans 16 amino acids. Trimming took 0 bases from V and 1 from J, leaving 13 bases between them. CDR1 and CDR2 from the germline V gene are GTSNPN and SVGIG (reference sequence). This CDR3 reads CAWSVRTTASNQPQHF. For the CDR3, the DNA is TGTGCCTGGAGTGTACGGACGACAGCGAGCAATCAGCCCCAGCATTTT.

The rearrangement joins TRBV5-6 to TRBJ2-1; D gene ambiguous. The CDR3 runs 16 residues. Germline CDR1 reads SGHDT; CDR2 reads YYEEEE. V lost 0 bases and J 2 bases, leaving 12 bases between the germline ends. The CDR3 reads CASSLGYGLTYNEQFF. CDR3 in DNA: TGTGCCAGCAGCTTGGGGTACGGGCTAACCTACAATGAGCAGTTCTTC. Full variable domain (missing parts from reference TRBV5-6 and TRBJ2-1): DAGVTQSPTHLIKTRGQQVTLRCSPKSGHDTVSWYQQALGQGPQFIFQYYEEEERQRGNFPDRFSGHQFPNYSSELNVNALLLGDSALYLCASSLGYGLTYNEQFFGPGTRLTVL.

The J gene is TRBJ1-2, the V gene TRBV4-1, with TRBD1 identical over 9 bases. Germline V lookup: CDR1 MGHRA, CDR2 YSYEKL. The CDR3 contains 15 residues. J was trimmed by 6 bases and V by 4 bases; bases with no gene match: 9. Written as DNA, the CDR3 is TGCGCCAGCAGCCGGAACGGACAGGGGAGCAATGGCTACACCTTC. Its translation is CASSRNGQGSNGYTF.

A few counts support this clone. The chain employs TRBV29-1 and TRBJ1-1; tentatively, D is TRBD1 (5 bases). Trimming removed 2 bases from V and 11 bases from J, with 15 bases in between. The germline V gene has CDR1 SQVTM and CDR2 ANQGSEA. This CDR3 is 12 amino acids long. This CDR3 is CSVERNVGTAFF. In DNA form, the CDR3 reads TGCAGCGTTGAAAGGAATGTCGGGACGGCTTTCTTT.

This clone was found a few times. The chain carries TRBV27 and TRBJ1-6; 7 bases fit TRBD1. There are 17 residues in the CDR3. The V and J ends lost 1 base and 6 bases, in that order; junction bases with no gene match: 9. The germline V gene has CDR1 MNHEY and CDR2 SMNVEV (reference sequence). The CDR3 spells CASSLYGPGQTNSPLHF. In nucleotides, the CDR3 is TGTGCCAGCAGTTTATACGGACCGGGACAGACTAATTCACCCCTCCACTTT.

This chain links TRBV11-2 with TRBJ2-5, with 7 bases aligning to TRBD1. CDR1 is SGHAT and CDR2 is FQNNGV in the germline V gene. Germline trimming cut 5 bases from V and 4 bases from J; bases unmatched to any gene: 16. This CDR3 is built from 17 residues. DNA for the CDR3: TGTGCCAGCAGCCTCAAGGCCGGGACAGCTAACAGAGAGACCCAGTACTTC. As protein: CASSLKAGTANRETQYF. The variable domain in full, with the rest retrieved from reference TRBV11-2 and TRBJ2-5, is EAGVAQSPRYKIIEKRQSVAFWCNPISGHATLYWYQQILGQGPKLLIQFQNNGVVDDSQLPKDRFSAERLKGVDSTLKIQPAKLEDSAVYLCASSLKAGTANRETQYFGPGTRLLVL.